This T cell receptor beta chain originates from a study of shared clonotypes between healthy human individuals. Trimming removed 1 base at V and 0 bases at J, with 9 bases between. This CDR3 has 15 amino acids. Germline V gene sequence: CDR1 KGHSH, CDR2 LQKENI. Study findings and constraints: Inspection by rarefaction showed sorted-subset sequencing to be incomplete despite large depth.

Clones were read by immunoSEQ multiplex PCR, and TCRdb kept only the in-frame ones, dropping some. Counted here are over a million clones, 75% to 85% occurring once; the ten biggest clones make up approximately 0.5%. About this clone: Its antigen is not identified.

This chain joins TRBV18 and TRBJ1-1; D remains unclear. The sample taken for sequencing was memory CD4+ T cells from PBMCs. Stated subset: CD45RA-negative fraction. The clonotype originates from a man aged 18-30 years in good health. Some clones in this sample may be carry-over from other donors' samples. The CDR3 DNA reads TGTGCCAGCTCACCACGAACGGAAGTGAACACTGAAGCTTTCTTT. As protein: CASSPRTEVNTEAFF.